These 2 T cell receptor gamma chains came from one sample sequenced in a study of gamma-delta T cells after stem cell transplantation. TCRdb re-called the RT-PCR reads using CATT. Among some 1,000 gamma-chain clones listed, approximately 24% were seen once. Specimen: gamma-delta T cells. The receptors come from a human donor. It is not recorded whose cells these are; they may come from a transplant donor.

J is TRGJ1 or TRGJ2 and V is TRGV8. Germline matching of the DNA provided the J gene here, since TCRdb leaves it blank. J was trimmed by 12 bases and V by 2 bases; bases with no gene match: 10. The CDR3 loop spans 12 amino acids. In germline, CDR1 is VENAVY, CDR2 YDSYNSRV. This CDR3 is CATWDKPGWKLF. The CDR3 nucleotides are TGTGCCACCTGGGATAAGCCGGGCTGGAAACTCTTT.

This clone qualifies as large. CDR3 coding DNA: TGTGCCACCTGGGATGGCCGTTATTATAAGAAACTCTTT. Its translation: CATWDGRYYKKLF. This chain connects TRGV4 to TRGJ1 or TRGJ2. Assignment of the J gene here rests on matching the DNA to germline, because TCRdb gives none. The length of the CDR3 is 13 residues. Germline CDR1 is EGSTGY and CDR2 is YDSYTSSV. Germline trimming cut 1 base from V and 3 bases from J; bases unmatched to any gene: 3.